This is a list of T cell receptor beta chains from one sample in a study of identical twins. TCRdb processed the 5' RACE reads anew with MiXCR; each CDR3 protein has one entry. This repertoire shows about 530,000 distinct CDR3 sequences, about 20% found once; its top ten account for approximately 0.48%. A further study also used this sample, focusing on yellow fever vaccine responses in identical twins.

The sequencing input was CD4+ T cells sorted from blood. Receptor source: a woman aged 18-29 years in good health. Both conserved end residues are part of each CDR3. The D gene is left open where the match is weak. The size entry is marked missing in some rows and otherwise reads once, few, many or a size class.

clone_size: -; v_call: TRBV24-1; j_call: TRBJ2-1; d_call: TRBD2; cdr3_nt: TGTGCCACCAGTGATTTGCACGGGACTACCAAAGGGAGCTCCTACAATGAGCAGTTCTTC; cdr3_aa: CATSDLHGTTKGSSYNEQFF
clone_size: few; v_call: TRBV11-1; j_call: TRBJ2-7; d_call: -; cdr3_nt: TGTGCCAGCAGTTACGGACAGTTCTACGAGCAGTACTTC; cdr3_aa: CASSYGQFYEQYF
clone_size: few; v_call: TRBV7-2; j_call: TRBJ2-1; d_call: TRBD1; cdr3_nt: TGTGCCAGCAGCCTCGAAAACAGGGGGGCGCAGTTCTTC; cdr3_aa: CASSLENRGAQFF
clone_size: -; v_call: TRBV10-3; j_call: TRBJ2-7; d_call: -; cdr3_nt: TGTGCCATCAGCTCCCCCTCCTACGAGCAGTACTTC; cdr3_aa: CAISSPSYEQYF
clone_size: many; v_call: TRBV12-3/TRBV12-4; j_call: TRBJ2-2; d_call: -; cdr3_nt: TGTGCCAGCAGTCCTAATGTGGGTTTGGTCACCGGGGAGCTGTTTTTT; cdr3_aa: CASSPNVGLVTGELFF
clone_size: few; v_call: TRBV10-2; j_call: TRBJ2-7; d_call: TRBD2; cdr3_nt: TGCGCCACCATGCTAGCGGGAGGGTCCTACGAGCAGTACTTC; cdr3_aa: CATMLAGGSYEQYF
clone_size: -; v_call: TRBV14; j_call: TRBJ2-7; d_call: -; cdr3_nt: TGTGCCAGCAGCGCAGGACTCTACCCCTACGAGCAGTACTTC; cdr3_aa: CASSAGLYPYEQYF
clone_size: many; v_call: TRBV27; j_call: TRBJ1-5; d_call: -; cdr3_nt: TGTGCCAGCAGTTTAGTGACAGGTAGCAATCAGCCCCAGCATTTT; cdr3_aa: CASSLVTGSNQPQHF
clone_size: -; v_call: TRBV12-3/TRBV12-4; j_call: TRBJ2-3; d_call: TRBD2; cdr3_nt: TGTGCCAGCACCTCGGGACTAGCAAGTACAGATACGCAGTATTTT; cdr3_aa: CASTSGLASTDTQYF
clone_size: -; v_call: TRBV28; j_call: TRBJ2-7; d_call: -; cdr3_nt: TGTGCCAGCAGTTTCCGGGCCTCCCTGACCTACGAGCAGTACTTC; cdr3_aa: CASSFRASLTYEQYF
clone_size: -; v_call: TRBV4-2; j_call: TRBJ1-5; d_call: -; cdr3_nt: TGTGCCAGCAGCCACGGCAGGGGTGACAATCAGCCCCAGCATTTT; cdr3_aa: CASSHGRGDNQPQHF
clone_size: -; v_call: TRBV12-3/TRBV12-4; j_call: TRBJ2-6; d_call: -; cdr3_nt: TGTGCCAGCAGTCCCCGGGACACTGGGGCCAACGTCCTGACTTTC; cdr3_aa: CASSPRDTGANVLTF
clone_size: -; v_call: TRBV27; j_call: TRBJ2-7; d_call: TRBD2; cdr3_nt: TGTGCCAGCAGTTCAGGACTAGCAGCCTACGAGCAGTACTTC; cdr3_aa: CASSSGLAAYEQYF
clone_size: few; v_call: TRBV5-1; j_call: TRBJ2-7; d_call: TRBD2; cdr3_nt: TGCGCCAGCAGCTTAGCGGGAGAACGAGGGGAGCAGTACTTC; cdr3_aa: CASSLAGERGEQYF
clone_size: many; v_call: TRBV5-1; j_call: TRBJ1-1; d_call: -; cdr3_nt: TGCGCCAGCAGCCGTGAAGGGCAGATGAACACTGAAGCTTTCTTT; cdr3_aa: CASSREGQMNTEAFF
clone_size: few; v_call: TRBV12-3/TRBV12-4; j_call: TRBJ2-1; d_call: -; cdr3_nt: TGTGCCAGCAGGGGCCAGGGGACAAGTGTCAATGAGCAGTTCTTC; cdr3_aa: CASRGQGTSVNEQFF